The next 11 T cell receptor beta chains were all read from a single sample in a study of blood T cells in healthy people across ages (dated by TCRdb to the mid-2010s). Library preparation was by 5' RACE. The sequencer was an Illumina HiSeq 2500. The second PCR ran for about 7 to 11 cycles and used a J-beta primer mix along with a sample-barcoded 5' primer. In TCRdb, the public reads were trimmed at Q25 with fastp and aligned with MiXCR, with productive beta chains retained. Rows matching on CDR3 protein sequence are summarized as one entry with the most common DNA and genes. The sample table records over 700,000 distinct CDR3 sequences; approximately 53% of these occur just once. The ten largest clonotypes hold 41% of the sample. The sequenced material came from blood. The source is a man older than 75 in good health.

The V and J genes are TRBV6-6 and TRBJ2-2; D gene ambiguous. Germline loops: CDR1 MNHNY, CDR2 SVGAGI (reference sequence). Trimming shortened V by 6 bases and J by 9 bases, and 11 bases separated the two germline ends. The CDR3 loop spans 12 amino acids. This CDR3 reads CASSSTARELFF. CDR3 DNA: TGTGCCAGCAGCTCTACCGCGCGGGAGCTGTTTTTT.

The CDR3 spells CASSGWTGELFF. The CDR3 bases are TGTGCCAGCAGCGGGTGGACCGGGGAGCTGTTTTTT. The V gene is TRBV2, the J gene TRBJ2-2, with D uncertain. This CDR3 spans 12 amino acids. The ends were cut back, 6 bases at V and 5 bases at J, with 7 bases in the middle. In germline, CDR1 is SNHLY, CDR2 FYNNEI.

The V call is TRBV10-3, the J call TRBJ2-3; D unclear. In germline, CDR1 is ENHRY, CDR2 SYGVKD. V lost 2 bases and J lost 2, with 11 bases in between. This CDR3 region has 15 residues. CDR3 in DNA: TGTGCCATCAGTGAGGTCGAGCGAGACACAGATACGCAGTATTTT. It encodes CAISEVERDTDTQYF.

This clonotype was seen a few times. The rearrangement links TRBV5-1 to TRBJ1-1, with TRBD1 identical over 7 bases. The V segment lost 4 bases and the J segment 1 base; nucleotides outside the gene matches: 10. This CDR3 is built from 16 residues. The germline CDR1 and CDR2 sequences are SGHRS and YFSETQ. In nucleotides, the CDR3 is TGCGCCAGCAGCCAAGCGACAGGGTCCGGGAACACTGAAGCTTTCTTT. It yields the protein CASSQATGSGNTEAFF.

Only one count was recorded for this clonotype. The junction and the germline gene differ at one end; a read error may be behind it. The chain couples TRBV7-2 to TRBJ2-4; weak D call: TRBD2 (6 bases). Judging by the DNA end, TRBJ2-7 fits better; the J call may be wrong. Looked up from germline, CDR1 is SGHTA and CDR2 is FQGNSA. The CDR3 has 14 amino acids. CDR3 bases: TGTGCCAGCAACTTAGCCGGGAGTATGGACGAGCAGTACTTC. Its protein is CASNLAGSMDEQYF.

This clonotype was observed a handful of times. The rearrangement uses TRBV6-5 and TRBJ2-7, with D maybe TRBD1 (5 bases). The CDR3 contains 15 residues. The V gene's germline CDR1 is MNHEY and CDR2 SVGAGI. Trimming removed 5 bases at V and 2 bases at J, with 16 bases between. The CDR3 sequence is CASSAQAFTTYEQYF. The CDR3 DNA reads TGTGCCAGCAGTGCACAGGCTTTCACAACCTACGAGCAGTACTTC.

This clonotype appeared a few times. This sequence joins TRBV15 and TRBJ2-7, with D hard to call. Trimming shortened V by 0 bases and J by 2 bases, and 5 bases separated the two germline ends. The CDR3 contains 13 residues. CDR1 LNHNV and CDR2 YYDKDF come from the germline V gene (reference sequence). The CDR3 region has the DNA TGTGCCACCAGCAGAGAAGCCCCCTACGAGCAGTACTTC. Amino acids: CATSREAPYEQYF.

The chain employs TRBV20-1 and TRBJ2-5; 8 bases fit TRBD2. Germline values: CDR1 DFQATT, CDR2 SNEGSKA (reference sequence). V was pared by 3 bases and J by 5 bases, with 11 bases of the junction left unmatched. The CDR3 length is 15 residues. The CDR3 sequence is CSASTAGGLLETQYF. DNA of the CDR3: TGCAGTGCTAGTACCGCGGGAGGACTTCTGGAGACCCAGTACTTC.

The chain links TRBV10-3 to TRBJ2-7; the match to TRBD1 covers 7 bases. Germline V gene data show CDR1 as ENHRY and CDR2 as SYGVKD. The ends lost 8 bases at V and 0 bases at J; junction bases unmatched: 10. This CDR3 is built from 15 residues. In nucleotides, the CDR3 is TGTGCCATCTCCACCCCCAGGGGGAGCTCCTACGAGCAGTACTTC. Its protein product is CAISTPRGSSYEQYF.

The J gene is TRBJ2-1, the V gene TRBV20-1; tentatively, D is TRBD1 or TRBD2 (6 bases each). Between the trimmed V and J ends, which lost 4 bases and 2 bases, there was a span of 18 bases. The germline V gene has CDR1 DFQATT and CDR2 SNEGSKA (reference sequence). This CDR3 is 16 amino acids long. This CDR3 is CSATQGTGGPYNEQFF. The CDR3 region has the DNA TGCAGTGCTACCCAGGGGACCGGGGGCCCCTACAATGAGCAGTTCTTC.

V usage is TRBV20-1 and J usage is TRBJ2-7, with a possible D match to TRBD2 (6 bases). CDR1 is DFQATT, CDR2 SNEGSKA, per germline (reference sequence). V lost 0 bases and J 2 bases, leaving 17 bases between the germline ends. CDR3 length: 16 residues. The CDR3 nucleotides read TGCAGTGCTAGAGAGGTAGGGTCGGGAGTACCCTACGAGCAGTACTTC. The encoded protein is CSAREVGSGVPYEQYF.